These 25 T cell receptor beta chains were all obtained from the same sample, sequenced in a study of PD-1 blockade in classical Hodgkin lymphoma. Each of the patients experienced relapse following autologous stem cell transplantation, and their brentuximab vedotin exposure differed. The table came from immunoSEQ multiplex PCR; TCRdb's copy has only in-frame clones and leaves some out. The data hold roughly 19,000 clones, with 70% to 85% observed a single time. The source material was peripheral blood mononuclear cells (PBMCs), sampled at baseline. The receptors stem from a human donor with classical Hodgkin lymphoma.

The genes are TRBV6-5 and TRBJ2-7, with 9 bases lining up with TRBD2. There are 14 residues in the CDR3. Trimming cost V 2 bases and J 6 bases; bases outside gene matches: 5. Per germline, CDR1 MNHEY and CDR2 SVGAGI. The CDR3 loop is CASSYGAGGREQYF. The CDR3 DNA sequence: TGTGCCAGCAGTTACGGGGCGGGGGGGCGCGAGCAGTACTTC.

This clone was counted once. The chain is built from TRBV7-2 and TRBJ2-5, with D possibly being TRBD1 (5 bases). The ends were cut back, 4 bases at V and 4 bases at J, with 10 bases in the middle. Germline CDR1 SGHTA, CDR2 FQGNSA. CDR3 size: 13 residues. CDR3 bases: TGTGCCAGCAGCTCCTACAGGTTAGAGACCCAGTACTTC. Encoded protein: CASSSYRLETQYF.

V is TRBV7-8 and J is TRBJ1-1; a weak D match, TRBD1 (5 bases). The V gene's germline CDR1 is SGHVS and CDR2 FQNEAQ. Deletions cut 0 bases from V and 5 bases from J, with 10 bases between. This CDR3 has 14 residues. The CDR3 region has the DNA TGTGCCAGCAGCTTAGCGGGGGGAGGGACTGAAGCTTTCTTT. This gives the protein CASSLAGGGTEAFF.

In its sample, this clone was seen a few times. V and J are TRBV5-6 and TRBJ1-4; 10 bases are a match to TRBD1. This CDR3 is built from 16 residues. The V gene's germline CDR1 is SGHDT and CDR2 YYEEEE. The junction had 8 bases not matched to a gene; V was cut back by 1 base and J by 8 bases. The CDR3 sequence is CASSLLGQGLGEKLFF. CDR3 DNA sequence: TGTGCCAGCAGCTTGCTGGGACAGGGGCTAGGGGAAAAACTGTTTTTT.

The V and J genes are TRBV29-1 and TRBJ1-4; the D gene is possibly TRBD1 (5 bases). CDR1 SQVTM and CDR2 ANQGSEA come from the germline V gene. V lost 0 bases and J lost 4, with 15 bases in between. The length of the CDR3 is 16 residues. Here the CDR3 reads CSVEDPEGRNNEKLFF. In DNA form, the CDR3 reads TGCAGCGTTGAAGATCCAGAGGGACGGAATAATGAAAAACTGTTTTTT. Filled out from reference TRBV29-1 and TRBJ1-4, the complete variable domain reads SAVISQKPSRDICQRGTSLTIQCQVDSQVTMMFWYRQQPGQSLTLIATANQGSEATYESGFVIDKFPISRPNLTFSTLTVSNMSPEDSSIYLCSVEDPEGRNNEKLFFGSGTQLSVL.

The chain couples TRBV7-8 to TRBJ2-3; 14 bases match TRBD2. This CDR3 is built from 17 residues. The V gene end was trimmed by 5 bases and the J gene end by 1 base; junction bases not matched to a gene: 5. The germline V gene has CDR1 SGHVS and CDR2 FQNEAQ. This CDR3 reads CASSAGTSGGRTDTQYF. The CDR3 DNA reads TGTGCCAGCAGCGCCGGGACTAGCGGGGGCCGCACAGATACGCAGTATTTT.

This clone was detected once. The chain is built from TRBV7-2 and TRBJ2-2; perhaps TRBD2 as D (7 bases). This CDR3 contains 16 residues. Trimming stripped 2 bases from V and 4 bases from J, with 14 bases between. The V gene's germline CDR1 is SGHTA and CDR2 FQGNSA. In DNA, the CDR3 is TGTGCCAGCAGCTTAACGGGGGGCGCGGGCACCGGGGAGCTGTTTTTT. Protein: CASSLTGGAGTGELFF.

This sequence joins TRBV4-3 and TRBJ1-1, with a possible D match to TRBD1 (6 bases). The V gene lost 4 bases and the J gene lost 2 bases, with 20 bases spanning the gap. This CDR3 spans 17 amino acids. From germline, CDR1 is LGHNA and CDR2 YSLEER. DNA for the CDR3: TGCGCCAGCAGCCGGGGGACGTCCGGGACAACTAACACTGAAGCTTTCTTT. Residues: CASSRGTSGTTNTEAFF.

The rearrangement joins TRBV7-2 to TRBJ2-5; 7 bases match TRBD2. The trim removed 3 bases at V and 2 bases at J, leaving 9 bases unmatched. The CDR3 length is 16 residues. Per the germline V gene, CDR1 is SGHTA and CDR2 is FQGNSA. The chain's CDR3 is CASSFPGTKLQETQYF. CDR3 nucleotides: TGTGCCAGCAGCTTCCCTGGGACTAAATTACAAGAGACCCAGTACTTC.

The chain combines TRBV7-9 with TRBJ1-1, with D unclear. Trimming pared 5 bases from V and 1 base from J, leaving 11 bases between. The CDR3 covers 14 residues. In germline, CDR1 is SEHNR, CDR2 FQNEAQ (reference sequence). As DNA, the CDR3 is TGTGCCAGCAGCCAATTACAAGGGAACACTGAAGCTTTCTTT. Encoded protein: CASSQLQGNTEAFF. Full variable domain (outside the CDR3, taken from reference TRBV7-9 and TRBJ1-1): DTGVSQNPRHKITKRGQNVTFRCDPISEHNRLYWYRQTLGQGPEFLTYFQNEAQLEKSRLLSDRFSAERPKGSFSTLEIQRTEQGDSAMYLCASSQLQGNTEAFFGQGTRLTVV.

V is TRBV7-9 and J is TRBJ1-5; 8 bases match TRBD1. Per germline, CDR1 SEHNR and CDR2 FQNEAQ (reference sequence). The CDR3 is 14 amino acids. V dropped 5 bases and J dropped 7; count of bases not matched to a gene: 7. The CDR3 DNA sequence: TGTGCCAGCAGCGATGGACAGGGAAGACAGCCCCAGCATTTT. Translating gives CASSDGQGRQPQHF.

This chain joins TRBV7-9 and TRBJ2-7; D not certain. The CDR3 runs to 12 residues. Germline CDR1 reads SEHNR; CDR2 reads FQNEAQ (reference sequence). Trimming took off 3 bases at V and 1 base at J, with 4 bases between the two ends. This CDR3 reads CASSFGSYEQYF. The CDR3 nucleotides read TGTGCCAGCAGCTTCGGGTCCTACGAGCAGTACTTC.

This rearrangement joins TRBV29-1 to TRBJ1-3; unclear D gene. Deletions cut 4 bases from V and 3 bases from J, with 10 bases between. The CDR3 has 13 amino acids. Germline V gene data show CDR1 as SQVTM and CDR2 as ANQGSEA. Written as DNA, the CDR3 is TGCAGCGTTGTAACCAGTCGTGGAAACACCATATATTTT. Translation gives CSVVTSRGNTIYF.

This clone showed up just once. CDR3 in amino acids: CASSRPGTGNEKLFF. Written as DNA, the CDR3 is TGCGCCAGCAGCCGTCCTGGGACAGGAAATGAAAAACTGTTTTTT. The chain couples TRBV4-1 to TRBJ1-4, with 8 bases fitting TRBD1. V lost 4 bases and J lost 5; bases outside the gene matches: 6. In germline, CDR1 is MGHRA, CDR2 YSYEKL. This CDR3 region has 15 residues.

The chain joins TRBV6-1 to TRBJ2-1; maybe TRBD1 (5 bases). CDR1 is MNHNS and CDR2 is SASEGT in the germline V gene. This CDR3 is 14 amino acids long. The V end lost 5 bases, the J end lost 5 bases, and 13 bases lay between the germline ends. Here the CDR3 DNA reads TGTGCCAGCAGTTCTAGACAAGGGGACAATGAGCAGTTCTTC. It codes for CASSSRQGDNEQFF.

This chain connects TRBV7-9 to TRBJ1-2; D is unresolved. CDR3 size: 13 residues. Germline V lookup: CDR1 SEHNR, CDR2 FQNEAQ (reference sequence). V was shortened by 2 bases and J by 4 bases, with 8 bases between the two germline ends. CDR3 region: CASSLQDGYGYTF. CDR3 in DNA: TGTGCCAGCAGCTTACAGGACGGCTATGGCTACACCTTC.

The gene calls are TRBV7-9 and TRBJ1-1; TRBD1 aligns across 7 bases. The CDR3 contains 12 residues. The germline CDR1 and CDR2 sequences are SEHNR and FQNEAQ (reference sequence). V dropped 5 bases and J dropped 11; count of bases not matched to a gene: 8. The CDR3 reads CASSPPTGSAFF. The CDR3 nucleotides read TGTGCCAGCAGCCCCCCGACAGGGAGCGCTTTCTTT.

The genes are TRBV19 and TRBJ2-5; 8 bases map to TRBD2. J lost 4 bases, V lost 3 bases, and 13 bases had no gene match. The CDR3 length is 17 residues. Looked up from germline, CDR1 is LNHDA and CDR2 is SQIVND (reference sequence). CDR3 loop: CASSMPRGAPLRETQYF. The CDR3 nucleotides are TGTGCCAGTAGTATGCCGCGGGGGGCCCCCCTGAGAGAGACCCAGTACTTC.

The chain employs TRBV4-3 and TRBJ2-3; perhaps TRBD1 as D (5 bases). The V gene lost 0 bases and the J gene lost 2 bases, with 12 bases spanning the gap. This CDR3 region has 16 residues. CDR1 is LGHNA, CDR2 YSLEER, per germline. CDR3 residues: CASSQDRQGPTDTQYF. CDR3 DNA sequence: TGCGCCAGCAGCCAAGATCGCCAGGGCCCCACAGATACGCAGTATTTT.

The rearrangement links TRBV4-3 to TRBJ2-2; 9 bases are shared with TRBD2. J gave up 6 bases and V 0 bases, and 8 bases lay outside the gene matches. The CDR3 has 17 residues. In germline, CDR1 is LGHNA, CDR2 YSLEER. This CDR3 reads CASSQDGAGGFPGELFF. CDR3 nucleotide sequence: TGCGCCAGCAGCCAAGATGGAGCGGGGGGATTCCCCGGGGAGCTGTTTTTT.

J is TRBJ1-5 and V is TRBV13; maybe TRBD1 (5 bases). Trimming left V 5 bases short and J 3 bases short, with 26 bases between. The CDR3 covers 19 residues. Germline V lookup: CDR1 PRHDT, CDR2 FYEKMQ (reference sequence). The CDR3 here is CASSPPFKPRREPNQPQHF. The CDR3 DNA follows: TGTGCCAGCAGCCCTCCCTTTAAACCTCGCAGGGAACCCAATCAGCCCCAGCATTTT.

The chain combines TRBV5-4 with TRBJ2-7; a weak D match, TRBD1 (6 bases). Trimming pared 4 bases from V and 3 bases from J, leaving 11 bases between. The germline V gene has CDR1 SGHNT and CDR2 YYREEE (reference sequence). CDR3 length: 13 residues. The CDR3 DNA follows: TGTGCCAGCAGCCGTAGGGGGAACTACGAGCAGTACTTC. Protein: CASSRRGNYEQYF.

J is TRBJ1-1 and V is TRBV7-2; TRBD1 is a possible D gene (5 bases). V was clipped by 5 bases and J by 9 bases, with 22 bases between them. The CDR3 covers 15 residues. Germline V lookup: CDR1 SGHTA, CDR2 FQGNSA. The CDR3: CASSVTGDPRQKAFF. CDR3 coding DNA: TGTGCCAGCAGCGTCACGGGGGATCCCCGTCAGAAAGCTTTCTTT.

This chain links TRBV28 with TRBJ2-5; 8 bases match TRBD1. Trimming removed 6 bases from V and 7 bases from J; junction bases left unmatched: 10. Germline values: CDR1 MDHEN, CDR2 SYDVKM. The CDR3 has 14 residues. CDR3 loop: CASSQGQARGTQYF. The CDR3 nucleotides are TGTGCCAGCAGCCAGGGACAGGCAAGAGGGACCCAGTACTTC.

This chain connects TRBV14 to TRBJ2-1; tentatively, D is TRBD1 or TRBD2 (6 bases each). Trimming stripped 3 bases from V and 0 bases from J, with 12 bases between. The CDR3 has 16 residues. CDR1 is SGHDN, CDR2 FVKESK, per germline. The CDR3 DNA reads as TGTGCCAGCAGCCAGGACGGGGGCCGCTCCTACAATGAGCAGTTCTTC. Encoded protein: CASSQDGGRSYNEQFF.